This TCR beta chain was found in a study of T cell repertoires in cytomegalovirus infection. Germline values: CDR1 LGHDT, CDR2 YNNKEL (reference sequence). This CDR3 is built from 11 residues. Trimming removed 8 bases from V and 6 bases from J, with 7 bases in between. Each CDR3 protein is one row after TCRdb ran MiXCR on the reads. In the table there are 80,000 to 130,000 distinct CDR3 sequences, 20% to 30% of which are singletons. This rearrangement joins TRBV3-1 to TRBJ2-2; no clear D. The specimen was CD8+ T cells from PBMCs. The receptor's source is a human donor in good health (CMV status not recorded). Some clones in this sample may be carry-over from other donors' samples. CDR3 nucleotides: TGTGCCAGCCTGTGGGCCGGGGAGCTGTTTTTT. Its translation: CASLWAGELFF.